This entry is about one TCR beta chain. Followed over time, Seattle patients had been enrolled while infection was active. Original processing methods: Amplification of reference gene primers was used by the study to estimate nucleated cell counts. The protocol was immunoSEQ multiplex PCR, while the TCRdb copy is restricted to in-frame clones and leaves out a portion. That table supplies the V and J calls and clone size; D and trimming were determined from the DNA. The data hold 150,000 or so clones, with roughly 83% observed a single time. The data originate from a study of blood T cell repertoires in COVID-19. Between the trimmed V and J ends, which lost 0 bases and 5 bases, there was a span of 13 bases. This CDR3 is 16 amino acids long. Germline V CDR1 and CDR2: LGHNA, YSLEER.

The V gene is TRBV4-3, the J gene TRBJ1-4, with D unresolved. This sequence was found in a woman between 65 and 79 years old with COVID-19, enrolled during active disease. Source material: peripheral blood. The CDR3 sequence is CASSQDGANGNEKLFF. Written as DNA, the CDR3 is TGCGCCAGCAGCCAAGATGGAGCGAACGGGAATGAAAAACTGTTTTTT.